The 16 T cell receptor beta chains below come from one sample, sequenced in a study of blood T cell repertoires in COVID-19. The table came from immunoSEQ multiplex PCR; TCRdb's copy has only in-frame clones and leaves some out. The table includes 240,000 or so clones, 82% detected once. Sequencing used peripheral blood. These receptors all come from a woman aged 55-69 years with active or convalescent COVID-19.

This chain connects TRBV6-5 to TRBJ2-1, with D perhaps matching TRBD1 (6 bases). Germline CDR1 MNHEY, CDR2 SVGAGI. This CDR3 is built from 15 residues. V was shortened by 6 bases and J by 5 bases, with 17 bases between the two germline ends. The CDR3 DNA sequence: TGTGCCAGCAGGCCGCGTACAGGGTCGCACAATGAGCAGTTCTTC. Protein sequence: CASRPRTGSHNEQFF.

The V call is TRBV4-1, the J call TRBJ2-5, with TRBD1 identical over 10 bases. The CDR3 consists of 16 residues. V lost 0 bases to trimming and J lost 5 bases; unmatched junction nucleotides: 6. Per the germline V gene, CDR1 is MGHRA and CDR2 is YSYEKL. The CDR3 region has the DNA TGCGCCAGCAGCCAAGATCCGGGACAGGGGAGCGAGACCCAGTACTTC. This translates into CASSQDPGQGSETQYF.

The table lists this clone with a few counts. The chain links TRBV7-2 to TRBJ1-2, with D perhaps TRBD1 (5 bases). The germline V and J ends were trimmed by 5 bases and 0 bases, with 13 bases remaining between them. Germline assignment: CDR1 SGHTA and CDR2 FQGNSA. The CDR3 is made up of 15 amino acids. This chain's CDR3 is CASSHDPGANYGYTF. The CDR3 DNA is TGTGCCAGCAGCCACGACCCGGGGGCTAACTATGGCTACACCTTC.

The rearrangement joins TRBV7-2 to TRBJ2-1; 11 positions match TRBD2. The J segment lost 4 bases and the V segment lost 3 bases, leaving 8 bases of the junction unmatched. This CDR3 is 17 amino acids long. Germline CDR1 SGHTA, CDR2 FQGNSA. In nucleotides, the CDR3 is TGTGCCAGCAGCTTGGATTCTAGCGGGGGGTCATACAATGAGCAGTTCTTC. It translates to CASSLDSSGGSYNEQFF. Supplemented by reference TRBV7-2 and TRBJ2-1, the full variable domain reads GAGVSQSPSNKVTEKGKDVELRCDPISGHTALYWYRQSLGQGLEFLIYFQGNSAPDKSGLPSDRFSAERTGGSVSTLTIQRTQQEDSAVYLCASSLDSSGGSYNEQFFGPGTRLTVL.

This chain links TRBV5-1 with TRBJ1-3, with TRBD1 as a possible D gene (6 bases). Per the germline V gene, CDR1 is SGHRS and CDR2 is YFSETQ. The CDR3 totals 16 residues. Trimming stripped 0 bases from V and 0 bases from J, with 10 bases between. CDR3 bases: TGCGCCAGCAGCTTGGGGGGGCCCACCTCTGGAAACACCATATATTTT. Amino acids: CASSLGGPTSGNTIYF. Full variable domain (outside the CDR3, taken from reference TRBV5-1 and TRBJ1-3): KAGVTQTPRYLIKTRGQQVTLSCSPISGHRSVSWYQQTPGQGLQFLFEYFSETQRNKGNFPGRFSGRQFSNSRSEMNVSTLELGDSALYLCASSLGGPTSGNTIYFGEGSWLTVV.

As concerns this clone: Other DNA sequences in the sample encode the same CDR3. V is TRBV2 and J is TRBJ1-2; D ambiguous. There are 11 residues in the CDR3. V was pared by 3 bases and J by 5 bases, with 4 bases between. Looked up from germline, CDR1 is SNHLY and CDR2 is FYNNEI. The CDR3 region has the DNA TGTGCCAGCAGTGAGTCTTATGGCTACACCTTC. Encoded protein: CASSESYGYTF. The full variable domain, in which reference TRBV2 and TRBJ1-2 provide the parts outside the CDR3, is EPEVTQTPSHQVTQMGQEVILRCVPISNHLYFYWYRQILGQKVEFLVSFYNNEISEKSEIFDDQFSVERPDGSNFTLKIRSTKLEDSAMYFCASSESYGYTFGSGTRLTVV.

The CDR3 nucleotides are TGTGCCAGTACCGGGACAGGTACCGGCTCGAACACTGAAGCTTTCTTT. Translating gives CASTGTGTGSNTEAFF. V is TRBV19 and J is TRBJ1-1; 8 bases are a match to TRBD1. There are 16 residues in the CDR3. Germline values: CDR1 LNHDA, CDR2 SQIVND (reference sequence). With V trimmed by 7 bases and J by 1 base, 11 bases remained unmatched.

This clone has more than one count but fewer than ten. The V gene is TRBV2, the J gene TRBJ1-2; 8 nucleotides agree with TRBD1. The CDR3 consists of 13 residues. V shed 10 bases, J shed 4 bases, and the junction held 8 bases outside the gene matches. Germline CDR1 is SNHLY and CDR2 is FYNNEI. For the CDR3, the DNA is TGTGCCAAACGTCAGGGACAGGCCTATGGCTACACCTTC. Encoded protein: CAKRQGQAYGYTF.

The chain recombines TRBV5-1 with TRBJ1-6, with 8 bases identical to TRBD1. With V trimmed by 3 bases and J by 9 bases, 8 bases remained unmatched. The V gene's germline CDR1 is SGHRS and CDR2 YFSETQ. The CDR3 covers 15 residues. The CDR3 nucleotides are TGCGCCAGCAGCTCCCGGACAGGGATAGTTTCACCCCTCCACTTT. It codes for CASSSRTGIVSPLHF.

This sequence joins TRBV6-1 and TRBJ2-1, with a weak D call TRBD2 (6 bases). CDR3 size: 16 residues. The germline V gene encodes CDR1 MNHNS and CDR2 SASEGT. V lost 2 bases and J 7 bases, leaving 18 bases between the germline ends. The CDR3 bases are TGTGCCAGCAGTGAAATTCGGGGCCTTGGGGGGAATGAGCAGTTCTTC. It specifies CASSEIRGLGGNEQFF.

DNA of the CDR3: TGCGCCAGCAGCCAATCCGACTGGGATGAGCAGTTCTTC. Translated: CASSQSDWDEQFF. The chain recombines TRBV4-1 with TRBJ2-1; D gene uncertain. Trimming took 2 bases from V and 8 from J, leaving 10 bases between them. Per germline, CDR1 MGHRA and CDR2 YSYEKL. This CDR3 has 13 amino acids.

The chain combines TRBV4-3 with TRBJ1-3; D is perhaps TRBD1 (5 bases). CDR1 and CDR2 from the germline V gene are LGHNA and YSLEER. Deletions cut 4 bases from V and 0 bases from J, with 13 bases between. The CDR3 sequence is 16 residues long. CDR3 sequence reads: CASSPQGHFSGNTIYF. The DNA for the CDR3 is TGCGCCAGCAGCCCTCAAGGACACTTCTCTGGAAACACCATATATTTT.

This sequence joins TRBV6-5 and TRBJ1-3; possible D gene TRBD1, 6 bases. Germline-derived CDR1 and CDR2 are MNHEY and SVGAGI. The CDR3 runs to 12 residues. With 11 bases removed from V and 2 bases from J, the gap between germline ends came to 10 bases. CDR3: CAVRGAGNTIYF. The CDR3 DNA sequence: TGTGCCGTCAGGGGAGCTGGAAACACCATATATTTT.

V is TRBV3-1 (or the pseudogene TRBV3-2) and J is TRBJ2-1; 10 bases agree with TRBD2. The CDR3 is 13 amino acids. Germline CDR1 and CDR2: LGHDT and YNNKEL (reference sequence). V lost 2 bases and J lost 12; bases outside the gene matches: 4. The CDR3 DNA reads TGTGCCAGCAGCCAATCACTAGCGGGGCCGCAGTTCTTC. The encoded protein is CASSQSLAGPQFF.

The chain couples TRBV21-1 to TRBJ1-5. TRBV21-1 is tagged as a pseudogene. The CDR3 contains 15 residues. Here the CDR3 reads CASITNVEVGQPQHF. The CDR3 bases are TGTGCCAGCATCACAAACGTGGAGGTAGGCCAGCCCCAGCATTTT.

The genes are TRBV11-3 and TRBJ2-1; 7 bases are shared with TRBD1. The CDR3 contains 15 residues. Germline CDR1 SGHNT, CDR2 YENEEA. V dropped 2 bases and J dropped 6; count of bases not matched to a gene: 7. The CDR3 is CASSLRQGMGNEQFF. The CDR3, as DNA: TGTGCCAGCAGCTTAAGACAGGGTATGGGCAATGAGCAGTTCTTC.